This is a list of T cell receptor beta chains from one sample in a study of blood T cell repertoires in COVID-19. The data were produced by immunoSEQ multiplex PCR, yet TCRdb's version contains in-frame clones alone and is incomplete. The sample holds approximately 100,000 clones, roughly nine tenths seen once. Sequences were obtained from peripheral blood. The receptors stem from a man in his fifties or sixties with acute or convalescent COVID-19. CDR3s include the opening cysteine and the closing phenylalanine or tryptophan. A D gene is named only where the DNA matches it firmly. Clone size, where shown, is once, few, many, or a class for clones that have expanded.

v_gene,abundance,j_gene,d_gene,len,CDR3nt,CDR3aa
TRBV7-3,once,TRBJ2-3,TRBD1,15,TGTGCCAGCAGTAGACAGGGTCGTGGAACAGATACGCAGTATTTT,CASSRQGRGTDTQYF
TRBV28,.,TRBJ2-7,TRBD2,15,TGTGCCAGCAGTTTGGGGGGTCTAGCGGGATTCGAGCAGTACTTC,CASSLGGLAGFEQYF
TRBV19,.,TRBJ1-2,.,16,TGTGCCAGTAGTATAGGTGTCGGGGACTATCTTATTGGCTACACCTTC,CASSIGVGDYLIGYTF
TRBV9,.,TRBJ1-2,.,15,TGTGCCAGCAGAGTAGGGGCCTCCGCTAACTATGGCTACACCTTC,CASRVGASANYGYTF
TRBV3-1/TRBV3-2,.,TRBJ2-5,.,15,TGTGCCAGCAGCCCCCGACAGGAGATCCAAGAGACCCAGTACTTC,CASSPRQEIQETQYF
TRBV21-1,once,TRBJ2-7,.,18,TGTGCCAGCAGCAAAGGCCCGTCCGGCAGGGGGCTTACCTACGAGCAGTACTTC,CASSKGPSGRGLTYEQYF
TRBV10-2,.,TRBJ1-2,TRBD1,17,TGCGCCAGCAGTGCAACCGACAGGGGGGATACTAACTATGGCTACACCTTC,CASSATDRGDTNYGYTF
TRBV7-2,.,TRBJ2-1,TRBD2,17,TGTGCCAGCAGTCCTACCGTGACTAGCGGGCCCTACAATGAGCAGTTCTTC,CASSPTVTSGPYNEQFF
TRBV24-1,.,TRBJ2-2,TRBD1,16,TGTGCCACCAGCGACCTACAGGGGGGGAACACCGGGGAGCTGTTTTTT,CATSDLQGGNTGELFF
TRBV5-1,.,TRBJ1-5,.,14,TGCGCCAGCAGCTTGGGAACAGATAATCAGCCCCAGCATTTT,CASSLGTDNQPQHF
TRBV30,.,TRBJ1-2,.,12,TGTGCCTGGAGTACGGGGAACTATGGCTACACCTTC,CAWSTGNYGYTF
TRBV18,.,TRBJ2-1,.,14,TGTGCCAGCTCACCACTTTTGGGAGACAATGAGCAGTTCTTC,CASSPLLGDNEQFF
TRBV10-2,.,TRBJ1-2,.,18,TGCGCCAGCAGGGGTCTTTGGGTTCGACAGGCTTCTTGGTATGGCTACACCTTC,CASRGLWVRQASWYGYTF
TRBV6-1,.,TRBJ1-1,.,16,TGTGCCAGCAGTGAAGCGTGGGGCCCGCCTGGAGCTGAAGCTTTCTTT,CASSEAWGPPGAEAFF
TRBV3-1/TRBV3-2,.,TRBJ2-7,.,16,TGTGCCAGCAGCCCAAGGATCGGGAGTGCTGCCTACGAGCAGTACTTC,CASSPRIGSAAYEQYF
TRBV7-3,few,TRBJ2-3,TRBD2,16,TGTGCCAGCAGCTTCGGGACTAGCGGGGGCACAGATACGCAGTATTTT,CASSFGTSGGTDTQYF
TRBV24-1,.,TRBJ2-1,TRBD2,18,TGTGCCACCAGTGATATTAGACTAGCGGGAGATCGCGACAATGAGCAGTTCTTC,CATSDIRLAGDRDNEQFF
TRBV5-5,.,TRBJ2-1,.,13,TGTGCCAGCAGTAAATTCACAGACAATGAGCAGTTCTTC,CASSKFTDNEQFF